This T cell receptor beta chain derives from a study of blood T cell repertoires in COVID-19. The wider study: Spain, Italy and the United States supplied samples that represented acute and convalescent COVID-19. Sources were T cells, B-cell-depleted T cells, or PBMCs; the material itself was cDNA or gDNA.

This CDR3 is built from 15 residues. Germline loops: CDR1 KGHDR, CDR2 SFDVKD. The V end was cut by 6 bases, the J end by 2 bases, with 10 bases between. As originally analysed: Reference gene primer amplification in the assay estimated nucleated cell counts. Here immunoSEQ multiplex PCR was the method, and the copy in TCRdb shows in-frame clones only, minus some. That table furnishes V, J and clone size, whereas the DNA furnished D and trimming. The sample includes 55,000 or so clones, almost 90% seen only once; the top ten take over 6.5%. The specimen sequenced was peripheral blood. The rearrangement uses TRBV24-1 and TRBJ2-6, with a weak D call TRBD1 (5 bases). The TCR was taken from a man in his sixties with active COVID-19. In DNA form, the CDR3 reads TGTGCCACCAGTCCAAGGGGTACTGGGGCCAACGTCCTGACTTTC. Protein sequence: CATSPRGTGANVLTF.